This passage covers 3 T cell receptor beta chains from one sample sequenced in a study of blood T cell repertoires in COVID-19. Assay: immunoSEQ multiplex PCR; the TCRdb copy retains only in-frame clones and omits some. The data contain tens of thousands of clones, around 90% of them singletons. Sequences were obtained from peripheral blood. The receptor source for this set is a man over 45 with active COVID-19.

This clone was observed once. The CDR3 nucleotides read TGTGCCAGTAGAAGGGACAGGGGTGGCGAGCAGTACTTC. Translated, it gives CASRRDRGGEQYF. V and J are TRBV19 and TRBJ2-7; TRBD1 agrees at 10 bases. CDR3 length: 13 residues. Germline V gene data show CDR1 as LNHDA and CDR2 as SQIVND (reference sequence). J gave up 6 bases and V 6 bases, and 5 bases lay outside the gene matches.

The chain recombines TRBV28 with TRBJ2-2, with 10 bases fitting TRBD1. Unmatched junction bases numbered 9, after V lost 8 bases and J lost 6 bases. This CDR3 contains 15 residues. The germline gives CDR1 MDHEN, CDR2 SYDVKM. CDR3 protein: CASVTTGTGAGELFF. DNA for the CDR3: TGTGCCAGCGTAACCACCGGGACAGGGGCCGGGGAGCTGTTTTTT.

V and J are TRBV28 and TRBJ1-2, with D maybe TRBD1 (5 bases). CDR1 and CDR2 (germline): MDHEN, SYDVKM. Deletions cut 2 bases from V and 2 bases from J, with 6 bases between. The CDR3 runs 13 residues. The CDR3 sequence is CASSLTGNYGYTF. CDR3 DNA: TGTGCCAGCAGTTTAACAGGAAACTATGGCTACACCTTC.